The 19 T cell receptor beta chains below all came from one sample that was sequenced in a study of persistence of HIV-infected CD4 T cells. The stimulus was an HIV-1 Gag 15-mer peptide pool, about 1 ug/peptide/mL. Memory cells lacking CD40L and CD69 with high CD45RO were sorted. Sequencing used immunoSEQ version 4 in survey mode. Generated by immunoSEQ multiplex PCR, the TCRdb table keeps only in-frame clones and is missing some. The sample comprises 30,000 or so clones, roughly 82% of which are singletons, and 15% to 20% rests with the top ten. These TCRs' antigens remain unknown. The sequences come from CD4+ T cells sorted from PBMCs after roughly 17-hour stimulation, collected from a patient who received antiretroviral therapy. The receptors stem from an adult woman with HIV who was CMV-seropositive.

This chain uses TRBV19 with TRBJ1-1; no firm D call. The CDR3 spans 12 residues. Looked up from germline, CDR1 is LNHDA and CDR2 is SQIVND (reference sequence). V lost 6 bases and J 2 bases, leaving 7 bases between the germline ends. The CDR3 DNA sequence: TGTGCCAGTAGGTGGGGAAACACTGAAGCTTTCTTT. Translating it yields CASRWGNTEAFF.

The chain uses TRBV11-3 and TRBJ2-7; D not certain. In germline, CDR1 is SGHNT, CDR2 YENEEA. The CDR3 loop spans 13 amino acids. V gave up 3 bases and J gave up 5 bases, with 11 bases separating them. In DNA form, the CDR3 reads TGTGCCAGCAGCTTCCTCTCGGATAACGAGCAGTACTTC. Its protein is CASSFLSDNEQYF.

J is TRBJ2-6 and V is TRBV6-2 or TRBV6-3; 10 bases are a match to TRBD1. The V gene's germline CDR1 is MNHEY and CDR2 SVGEGT. The CDR3 is 18 amino acids. Trimming cost V 6 bases and J 2 bases; bases outside gene matches: 10. The CDR3 bases are TGTGCCAGCAGCCCTGACAGGGGGCTGTTCACTGGGGCCAACGTCCTGACTTTC. This sequence encodes CASSPDRGLFTGANVLTF.

This rearrangement joins TRBV9 to TRBJ1-4; D might be TRBD1 (5 bases). Germline-derived CDR1 and CDR2 are SGDLS and YYNGEE. The V end was cut by 5 bases, the J end by 5 bases, with 13 bases between. This CDR3 comprises 14 residues. The CDR3 coding sequence is TGTGCCAGCAGTCTTGACAGATACAATGAAAAACTGTTTTTT. It yields the protein CASSLDRYNEKLFF.

This clone was counted only a few times. The chain joins TRBV19 to TRBJ1-3; D not certain. Germline CDR1 and CDR2: LNHDA and SQIVND (reference sequence). The CDR3 loop spans 13 amino acids. The ends were cut back, 6 bases at V and 4 bases at J, with 10 bases in the middle. CDR3 protein: CASRGLRGNTIYF. The DNA for the CDR3 is TGTGCCAGTAGGGGCCTGAGGGGAAACACCATATATTTT.

This chain connects TRBV7-2 to TRBJ1-4, with 10 bases lining up with TRBD1. The CDR3 totals 14 residues. The V gene end was trimmed by 3 bases and the J gene end by 7 bases; junction bases not matched to a gene: 2. Germline V CDR1 and CDR2: SGHTA, FQGNSA. CDR3 sequence (DNA): TGTGCCAGCAGCTTCGACAGGGGGCTTGAAAAACTGTTTTTT. Residues: CASSFDRGLEKLFF.

The chain couples TRBV30 to TRBJ1-6, with D unclear. With 4 bases removed from V and 0 bases from J, the gap between germline ends came to 16 bases. Germline assignment: CDR1 GTSNPN and CDR2 SVGIG (reference sequence). This CDR3 spans 17 amino acids. CDR3 coding DNA: TGTGCCTGGAATCCTAGGACCGTTAGCTCCTATAATTCACCCCTCCACTTT. Translation: CAWNPRTVSSYNSPLHF.

The chain couples TRBV3-1 (or the pseudogene TRBV3-2) to TRBJ2-5; D gene unclear. The V gene lost 0 bases and the J gene lost 4 bases, with 3 bases spanning the gap. Germline values: CDR1 LGHDT, CDR2 YNNKEL (reference sequence). The CDR3 spans 12 residues. CDR3 loop: CASSQEGETQYF. The CDR3 bases are TGTGCCAGCAGCCAAGAGGGAGAGACCCAGTACTTC.

On this clone: One end of the junction fails to match germline, which may point to a read error. The gene calls are TRBV7-9 and TRBJ1-1; TRBD1 is a possible D gene (5 bases). CDR1 is SEHNR, CDR2 FQNEAQ, per germline (reference sequence). The CDR3 length is 16 residues. In DNA form, the CDR3 reads TGTGCCAGCAGCCTAGCCCGGGGCAGCCCGAACACTGAAGCTTTCTTT. Its translation is CASSLARGSPNTEAFF. Based on the CDR3 plus reference TRBV7-9 and TRBJ1-1, the full variable domain is DTGVSQNPRHKITKRGQNVTFRCDPISEHNRLYWYRQTLGQGPEFLTYFQNEAQLEKSRLLSDRFSAERPKGSFSTLEIQRTEQGDSAMYLCASSLARGSPNTEAFFGQGTRLTVV.

Turning to this clone: The junction and the germline gene differ at one end; a read error may be behind it. This specimen includes other DNA sequences encoding the same CDR3. This chain connects TRBV6-2 or TRBV6-3 to TRBJ2-5, with 12 nucleotides matching TRBD2. Germline V gene data show CDR1 as MNHEY and CDR2 as SVGEGT. This CDR3 contains 16 residues. The CDR3 coding sequence is TGTGCCAGCAGTATGCCTAGCGGGGGGGTTCAAGAGACCCAATACTTC. Protein sequence: CASSMPSGGVQETQYF.

CDR3 amino acids: CASTIQGVHEQYF. The CDR3 bases are TGTGCCAGCACTATACAGGGGGTCCACGAGCAGTACTTC. The genes are TRBV2 and TRBJ2-7; 8 nucleotides match TRBD1. Per the germline V gene, CDR1 is SNHLY and CDR2 is FYNNEI. The ends lost 7 bases at V and 5 bases at J; junction bases unmatched: 7. This CDR3 comprises 13 residues.

V and J are TRBV30 and TRBJ1-3; D unclear. Germline CDR1 and CDR2: GTSNPN and SVGIG (reference sequence). The CDR3 spans 12 residues. V lost 5 bases and J lost 1, with 6 bases in between. In DNA form, the CDR3 reads TGTGCCTGGCAGCTGTCTGGAAACACCATATATTTT. Translating it yields CAWQLSGNTIYF.

The CDR3 reads CATSGQGNTIYF. CDR3 nucleotide sequence: TGTGCCACCAGCGGACAAGGAAACACCATATATTTT. The chain couples TRBV15 to TRBJ1-3; D is perhaps TRBD1 (5 bases). Germline CDR1 is LNHNV and CDR2 is YYDKDF (reference sequence). V lost 5 bases and J lost 4, with 6 bases in between. CDR3 length: 12 residues.

The chain is built from TRBV19 and TRBJ1-3; perhaps TRBD1 as D (5 bases). Germline CDR1 reads LNHDA; CDR2 reads SQIVND (reference sequence). Trimming shortened V by 5 bases and J by 0 bases, and 11 bases separated the two germline ends. The CDR3 runs 15 residues. The CDR3 DNA is TGTGCCAGTAGTCGCGGACACAGCTCTGGAAACACCATATATTTT. It is translated as CASSRGHSSGNTIYF.

This CDR3 is CSVYGGGGNTEAFF. The CDR3 DNA reads TGCAGCGTTTACGGGGGGGGAGGGAACACTGAAGCTTTCTTT. The chain has TRBV29-1 and TRBJ1-1, with D maybe TRBD1 (5 bases). The germline CDR1 and CDR2 sequences are SQVTM and ANQGSEA. The CDR3 loop spans 14 amino acids. V was pared by 5 bases and J by 1 base, with 14 bases between.

V and J are TRBV7-2 and TRBJ1-1, with D possibly TRBD1 on 6 matching bases. In germline, CDR1 is SGHTA, CDR2 FQGNSA. The CDR3 is made up of 14 amino acids. V gave up 4 bases and J gave up 5 bases, with 14 bases separating them. The CDR3 is CASSSYVRGTEAFF. DNA of the CDR3: TGTGCCAGCAGCTCCTATGTGAGGGGGACTGAAGCTTTCTTT.

DNA of the CDR3: TGTGCCAGCTCCAGCGGGGGGAGCACAGATACGCAGTATTTT. Protein: CASSSGGSTDTQYF. The rearrangement uses TRBV25-1 and TRBJ2-3; 9 bases align to TRBD2. V lost 8 bases, J lost 0 bases, and 3 bases stayed unmatched. The CDR3 totals 14 residues. In germline, CDR1 is MGHDK, CDR2 SYGVNS.

The V call is TRBV5-6, the J call TRBJ1-6, with unresolved D. Germline V CDR1 and CDR2: SGHDT, YYEEEE. The CDR3 extends over 16 amino acids. V lost 4 bases and J lost 3, with 14 bases in between. The CDR3 is CASSTAVSVYNSPLHF. In nucleotides, the CDR3 is TGTGCCAGCAGCACCGCGGTCAGTGTCTATAATTCACCCCTCCACTTT.

The V and J genes are TRBV11-1 and TRBJ1-2, with D perhaps matching TRBD1 (5 bases). V was shortened by 5 bases and J by 5 bases, with 12 bases between the two germline ends. Germline V gives CDR1 SGHAT, CDR2 FQDESV (reference sequence). CDR3 length: 13 residues. The CDR3 protein is CASSPRGTYGYTF. CDR3 coding DNA: TGTGCCAGCAGCCCCCGAGGGACTTATGGCTACACCTTC. The full variable domain, in which reference TRBV11-1 and TRBJ1-2 provide the parts outside the CDR3, is EAEVAQSPRYKITEKSQAVAFWCDPISGHATLYWYRQILGQGPELLVQFQDESVVDDSQLPKDRFSAERLKGVDSTLKIQPAELGDSAMYLCASSPRGTYGYTFGSGTRLTVV.